The clone carrying this T cell receptor beta chain was recorded once. This CDR3 has 15 amino acids. J gave up 6 bases and V 1 base, and 3 bases lay outside the gene matches. Germline V lookup: CDR1 LNHDA, CDR2 SQIVND (reference sequence). Data came from immunoSEQ multiplex PCR; TCRdb stores just in-frame clones and leaves some out. Among about 410,000 clones listed, 75% to 95% were seen once. The record originates from a study of control samples from healthy donors and cancer patients. Material for sequencing was PBMCs. The rearrangement links TRBV19 to TRBJ2-7; 13 nucleotides line up with TRBD2. This TCR derives from a man aged 40-50 years with head and neck cancer. This CDR3 is CASSIGGLAGIEQYF. DNA of the CDR3: TGTGCCAGTAGTATAGGGGGACTAGCGGGAATCGAGCAGTACTTC.